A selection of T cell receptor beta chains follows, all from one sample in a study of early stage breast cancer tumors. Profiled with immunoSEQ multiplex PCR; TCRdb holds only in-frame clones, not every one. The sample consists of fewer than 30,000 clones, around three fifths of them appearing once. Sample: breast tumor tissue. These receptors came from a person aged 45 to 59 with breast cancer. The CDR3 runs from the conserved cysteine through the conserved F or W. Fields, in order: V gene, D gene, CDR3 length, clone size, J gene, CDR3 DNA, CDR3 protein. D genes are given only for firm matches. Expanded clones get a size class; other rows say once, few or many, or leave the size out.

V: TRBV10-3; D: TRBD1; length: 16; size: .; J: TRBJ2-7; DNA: TGTGCCATCAGTGCCGGGACAGGGGTCCGGGCCTACGAGCAGTACTTC; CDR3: CAISAGTGVRAYEQYF
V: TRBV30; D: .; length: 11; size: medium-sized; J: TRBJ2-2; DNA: TGTGCCTACGCGAAAACCGGGGAGCTGTTTTTT; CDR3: CAYAKTGELFF
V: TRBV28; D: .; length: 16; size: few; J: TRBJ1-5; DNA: TGTGCCAGCAGTACTCGGGGGCGGGGTACCGTTCAGCCCCAGCATTTT; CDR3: CASSTRGRGTVQPQHF
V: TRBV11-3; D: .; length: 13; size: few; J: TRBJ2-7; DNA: TGTGCCAGCAGCTTCGGGATTTCCTACGAGCAGTACTTC; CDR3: CASSFGISYEQYF
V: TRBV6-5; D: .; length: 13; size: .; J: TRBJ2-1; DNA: TGTGCCAGCAGTTACCCCGGACGCAATGAGCAGTTCTTC; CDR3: CASSYPGRNEQFF
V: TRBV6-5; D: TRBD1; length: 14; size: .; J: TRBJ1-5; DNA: TGTGCCAGCAGTCAGGGACAGCTTAATCAGCCCCAGCATTTT; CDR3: CASSQGQLNQPQHF
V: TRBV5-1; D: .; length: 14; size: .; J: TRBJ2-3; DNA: TGCGCCAGCAGGGACAGCCTCAGCACAGATACGCAGTATTTT; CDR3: CASRDSLSTDTQYF
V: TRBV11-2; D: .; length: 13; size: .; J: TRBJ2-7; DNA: TGTGCCAGCAGCTTCGGACAGTACTACGAGCAGTACTTC; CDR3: CASSFGQYYEQYF
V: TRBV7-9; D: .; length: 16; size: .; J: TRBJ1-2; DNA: TGTGCCAGCAGCTTAGGCCGGGACGGCTCCCGGGACGGCTACACCTTC; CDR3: CASSLGRDGSRDGYTF
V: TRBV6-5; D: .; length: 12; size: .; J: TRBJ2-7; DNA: TGTGCCAGCAGTATTCGGACCTACGAGCAGTACTTC; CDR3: CASSIRTYEQYF
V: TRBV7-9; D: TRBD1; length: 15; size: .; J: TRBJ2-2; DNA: TGTGCCAGCAGCCGAGGGACAGACCACACCGGGGAGCTGTTTTTT; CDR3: CASSRGTDHTGELFF
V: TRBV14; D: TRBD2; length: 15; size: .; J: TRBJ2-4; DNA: TGTGCCAGCAGCCAAATAGCGGGAGGGTGGAACATTCAGTACTTC; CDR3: CASSQIAGGWNIQYF
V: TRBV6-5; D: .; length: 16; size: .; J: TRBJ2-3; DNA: TGTGCCAGCAGTTACTCGCCGGATAGCTCGACAGATACGCAGTATTTT; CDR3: CASSYSPDSSTDTQYF
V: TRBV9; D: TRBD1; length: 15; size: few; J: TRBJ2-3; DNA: TGTGCCAGCAGCCCCCGAGGGACAGGGACAGATACGCAGTATTTT; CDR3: CASSPRGTGTDTQYF
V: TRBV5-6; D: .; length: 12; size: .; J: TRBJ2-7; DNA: TGTGCCAGCAGCCACGCGGCGGGTGAGCAGTACTTC; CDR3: CASSHAAGEQYF
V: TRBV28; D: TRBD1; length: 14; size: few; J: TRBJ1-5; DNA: TGTGCCAGCGGGACAGGGGATAGCAATCAGCCCCAGCATTTT; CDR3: CASGTGDSNQPQHF
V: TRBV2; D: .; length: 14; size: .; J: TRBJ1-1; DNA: TGTGCCAGCAGTGAAGGGGCAGGGAACACTGAAGCTTTCTTT; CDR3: CASSEGAGNTEAFF
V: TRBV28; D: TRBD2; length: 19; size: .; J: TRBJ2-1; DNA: TGTGCCAGCAGTACGCGTACGACTAGCGGGAGGAATTCTTTATATGAGCAGTTCTTC; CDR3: CASSTRTTSGRNSLYEQFF
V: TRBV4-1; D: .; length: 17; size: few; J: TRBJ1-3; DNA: TGCGCCAGCAGTATCTCGGAGGGATTAGGATCTGGAAACACCATATATTTT; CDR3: CASSISEGLGSGNTIYF
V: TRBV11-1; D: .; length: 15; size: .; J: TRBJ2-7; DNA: TGTGCCAGCAGCTTAGACAATATTGGAAACAGTGAGCAGTACTTC; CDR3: CASSLDNIGNSEQYF
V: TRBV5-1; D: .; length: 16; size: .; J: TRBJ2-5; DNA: TGCGCCAGCAGCTTGGGTGCGAGGGGTGGGCAAGAGACCCAGTACTTC; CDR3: CASSLGARGGQETQYF
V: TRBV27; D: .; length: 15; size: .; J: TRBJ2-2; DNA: TGTGCCAGCAGTTTAGCGGGACTGAACACCGGGGAGCTGTTTTTT; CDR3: CASSLAGLNTGELFF
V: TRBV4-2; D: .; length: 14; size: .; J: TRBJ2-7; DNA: TGTGCCAGCAGCCAAGGCCGGGGATACTACGAGCAGTACTTC; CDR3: CASSQGRGYYEQYF
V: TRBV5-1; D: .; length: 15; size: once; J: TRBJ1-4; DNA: TGCGCCAGCAGCCCCCGGGGGGCAACTAATGAAAAACTGTTTTTT; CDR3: CASSPRGATNEKLFF
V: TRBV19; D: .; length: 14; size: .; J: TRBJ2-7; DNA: TGTGCCAGTAGTATAACAGGGCGCGCCTACGAGCAGTACTTC; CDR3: CASSITGRAYEQYF
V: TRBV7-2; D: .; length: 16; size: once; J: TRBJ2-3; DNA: TGTGCCAGCAGCTTAGTGGCGGGGACCCTCACAGATACGCAGTATTTT; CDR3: CASSLVAGTLTDTQYF
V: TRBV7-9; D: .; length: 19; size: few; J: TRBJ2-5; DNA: TGTGCCAGCAGCTTAGAGTGGGGGACGGGGGTAAACCCTCAAGAGACCCAGTACTTC; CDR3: CASSLEWGTGVNPQETQYF
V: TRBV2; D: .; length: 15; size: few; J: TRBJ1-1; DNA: TGTGCCAGCAGTGTTGGCAAGGTTCTGAACACTGAAGCTTTCTTT; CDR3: CASSVGKVLNTEAFF
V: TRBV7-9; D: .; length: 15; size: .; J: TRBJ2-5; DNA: TGTGCCAGCAGTCAACGCCAGGGAGGTCAAGAGACCCAGTACTTC; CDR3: CASSQRQGGQETQYF
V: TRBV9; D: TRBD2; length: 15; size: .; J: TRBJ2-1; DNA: TGTGCCAGCAGCGATAGCGGGGCACCGCTGGATGAGCAGTTCTTC; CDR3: CASSDSGAPLDEQFF
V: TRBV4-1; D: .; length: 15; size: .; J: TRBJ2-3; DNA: TGCGCCAGCAGCCAAGCGGGGCGCGGCACAGATACGCAGTATTTT; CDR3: CASSQAGRGTDTQYF
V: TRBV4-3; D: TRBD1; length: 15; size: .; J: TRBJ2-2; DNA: TGCGCCAGCAACCCAGGACAGGATAACACCGGGGAGCTGTTTTTT; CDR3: CASNPGQDNTGELFF
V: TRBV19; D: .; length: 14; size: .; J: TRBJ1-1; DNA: TGTGCCAGTAGTATTAGGGAAGGGAACACTGAAGCTTTCTTT; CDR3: CASSIREGNTEAFF
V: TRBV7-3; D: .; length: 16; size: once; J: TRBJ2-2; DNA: TGTGCCAGCAGCCCCCCCGGGGGTCCGAACACCGGGGAGCTGTTTTTT; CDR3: CASSPPGGPNTGELFF
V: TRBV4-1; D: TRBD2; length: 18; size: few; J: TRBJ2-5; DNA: TGCGCCAGCAGCCAAGATATAGGGGTAGCGGGATCCAAAGAGACCCAGTACTTC; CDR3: CASSQDIGVAGSKETQYF
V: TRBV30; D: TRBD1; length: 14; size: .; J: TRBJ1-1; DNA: TGTGCCTGGAGGGCACAGGGGTGGAGAACTGAAGCTTTCTTT; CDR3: CAWRAQGWRTEAFF
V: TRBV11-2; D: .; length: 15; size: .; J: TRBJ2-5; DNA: TGTGCCAGCAGCTTTTATGGCGGGGGCGGAGAGACCCAGTACTTC; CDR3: CASSFYGGGGETQYF